A selection of T cell receptor beta chains follows, all from one sample in a study of glioma-infiltrating T cells after dendritic cell vaccination. Sequencing used immunoSEQ multiplex PCR; TCRdb keeps in-frame clones, though not all of them. The table lists some 70,000 clones, 81% of them singletons. Here the sequenced sample was blood, taken before dendritic cell vaccination. The receptors shown here come from a human donor with glioblastoma. The CDR3 runs from the conserved cysteine through the conserved F or W. The D gene is left open where the match is weak. Some rows mark clone size as missing; the rest say once, few, many or name a class of expanded clone.

clone_size	d_call	v_call	j_call	cdr3_nt	cdr3_aa
-	TRBD1	TRBV10-1	TRBJ1-1	TGCGCCAGCAGTGTCTTTGTGGGGGGGGACAGGAGAACGAACACTGAAGCTTTCTTT	CASSVFVGGDRRTNTEAFF
-	-	TRBV11-2	TRBJ1-1	TGTGCCAGCAGCTTAGACAGGGTGAACACTGAAGCTTTCTTT	CASSLDRVNTEAFF
-	-	TRBV5-6	TRBJ1-4	TGTGCCAGCAGCTTGGCCGGGACTGGTCGGGAAAAACTGTTTTTT	CASSLAGTGREKLFF
-	TRBD1	TRBV19	TRBJ1-5	TGTGCCAGTAGTATAGCTAGAGGACAGGGATATCTTCCCCAGCATTTT	CASSIARGQGYLPQHF
-	-	TRBV30	TRBJ2-5	TGTGCCTGGAGGGGTTGGACAGAGTACCAAGAGACCCAGTACTTC	CAWRGWTEYQETQYF
-	-	TRBV5-1	TRBJ2-6	TGCGCCAGCAGCTCGAGTGGGGCGCCCAACGTCCTGACTTTC	CASSSSGAPNVLTF
-	-	TRBV5-8	TRBJ2-1	TGTGCCAGCAGCTTGTTAGGGGATGAGCAGTTCTTC	CASSLLGDEQFF
-	-	TRBV21-1	TRBJ2-7	TGTGCCAGGCACTGGGTTAGCGGGGGCCTTTGTTACGAGCAGTACTTC	CARHWVSGGLCYEQYF
-	-	TRBV5-4	TRBJ2-3	TGTGCCAGCAGCCAGGGTCGCGACCGCCGCAGCACAGATACGCAGTATTTT	CASSQGRDRRSTDTQYF
-	TRBD1	TRBV4-1	TRBJ2-7	TGCGCCAGCAGCCAAGTGTCCGGGACAGGGGGCAACGAGCAGTACTTC	CASSQVSGTGGNEQYF
-	-	TRBV19	TRBJ1-1	TGTGCCAGTCGTTTGGGGAAAGGGGGCACTGAAGCTTTCTTT	CASRLGKGGTEAFF
few	TRBD1	TRBV19	TRBJ2-3	TGTGCCACCGCGACAGGGATCGCAGATACGCAGTATTTT	CATATGIADTQYF
-	TRBD2	TRBV5-4	TRBJ2-5	TGTGCCAGCAGCTTGGTAGCGGGGGGTACCCAAGAGACCCAGTACTTC	CASSLVAGGTQETQYF
once	-	TRBV6-5	TRBJ1-6	TGTGCCAGCAGGACGGGGGTGAGGGATTCACCCCTCCACTTT	CASRTGVRDSPLHF
-	TRBD1	TRBV4-3	TRBJ2-2	TGCGCCAGCAGCCAATTTTCACCCGGGACAGAGAACACCGGGGAGCTGTTTTTT	CASSQFSPGTENTGELFF
-	TRBD1	TRBV6-5	TRBJ1-1	TGTGCCAGCAGAGGACAGGGGAGGAACACTGAAGCTTTCTTT	CASRGQGRNTEAFF
-	-	TRBV6-5	TRBJ2-7	TGTGCCAGCACAAAGGCAGGGGGGCTCGAGCAGTACTTC	CASTKAGGLEQYF
-	TRBD1	TRBV2	TRBJ1-5	TGTGCCAGCAGGGGCGGGCAGGGGGTATTTCAGCCCCAGCATTTT	CASRGGQGVFQPQHF
-	TRBD2	TRBV5-6	TRBJ2-2	TGTGCCAGCAGCGAGGGACTAGCGGGGTCGTACGGGGAGCTGTTTTTT	CASSEGLAGSYGELFF
-	-	TRBV6-6	TRBJ1-1	TGTGCCAGCAGTTTCTCGGTCAGTACAGGGAACACTGAAGCTTTCTTT	CASSFSVSTGNTEAFF
-	-	TRBV7-2	TRBJ2-1	TGTGCCAGCAGCTTTGGGAGCTCCTACAATGAGCAGTTCTTC	CASSFGSSYNEQFF
-	TRBD1	TRBV10-3	TRBJ1-2	TGTGCCATCAGTAACGGACAGGGGGATGGCTACACCTTC	CAISNGQGDGYTF
once	-	TRBV27	TRBJ2-1	TGTGCCAGCCGACGTAGATTGCAAACAACCGACAGCAATGAGCAGTTCTTC	CASRRRLQTTDSNEQFF
-	-	TRBV6-4	TRBJ1-3	TGTGTCAGCAAGAGCGGACGGAGCTCTGGAAACACCATATATTTT	CVSKSGRSSGNTIYF
-	-	TRBV18	TRBJ2-7	TGTGCCAGCTCACCCGACAGTTACTACGAGCAGTACTTC	CASSPDSYYEQYF
few	-	TRBV7-9	TRBJ1-1	TGTGCCAGCAGCTCAACTAGGCAGGGAGGCCCTGAAGCTTTCTTT	CASSSTRQGGPEAFF
-	-	TRBV13	TRBJ1-2	TGTGCCAGCAGCTTTGGCAGAAACTATGGCTACACCTTC	CASSFGRNYGYTF
-	-	TRBV9	TRBJ1-2	TGTGCCAGCAGCGCCGGGTCGAGCCAGTATGGCTACACCTTC	CASSAGSSQYGYTF
few	-	TRBV6-1	TRBJ1-2	TGTGCCAGCAGTGATCGGCTGGAGTATGGCTACACCTTC	CASSDRLEYGYTF
-	TRBD1	TRBV5-4	TRBJ1-2	TGTGCCAGCAGCTTGACAGGGGTAGGGGGTGGCTACACCTTC	CASSLTGVGGGYTF
-	TRBD2	TRBV4-2	TRBJ2-5	TGTGCCAGCAGCCAAGTTTGGCGGGGGGCCGGGGAGACCCAGTACTTC	CASSQVWRGAGETQYF
-	-	TRBV19	TRBJ1-1	TGTGCCAGTAGTAAGGGGACGGGGGTAGCGAGTGGCACTGAAGCTTTCTTT	CASSKGTGVASGTEAFF
-	-	TRBV6-6	TRBJ2-7	TGTGCCAGTAGAGACTCCGGCTCCTCCTACGAGCAGTACTTC	CASRDSGSSYEQYF
few	-	TRBV5-4	TRBJ1-4	TGTGCCAGCAGTCCAGGGCTAGATGAAAAACTGTTTTTT	CASSPGLDEKLFF
once	-	TRBV5-1	TRBJ1-1	TGCGCCAGCAGGGTGGGAACAGGGACCACTGAAGCTTTCTTT	CASRVGTGTTEAFF
once	-	TRBV6-5	TRBJ2-2	TGTGCCAGCAGTTACTCGACAGGGAACACCGGGGAGCTGTTTTTT	CASSYSTGNTGELFF
-	-	TRBV29-1	TRBJ2-7	TGCAGCGTCATTGGGGGGTCCTACGAGCAGTACTTC	CSVIGGSYEQYF
few	TRBD1	TRBV29-1	TRBJ1-2	TGCAGCGGGGGACAGGGCGCGGACTATGGCTACACCTTC	CSGGQGADYGYTF
-	TRBD1	TRBV11-2	TRBJ2-4	TGTGCCAGCGTAGACAGGGGGCGGAACATTCAGTACTTC	CASVDRGRNIQYF
-	TRBD2	TRBV6-5	TRBJ2-7	TGTGCCAGCAGGGAGAGCGGGGGGGCCCACGAGCAGTACTTC	CASRESGGAHEQYF
-	-	TRBV10-3	TRBJ2-7	TGTGCCATCAGTGACAGCTACGAGCAGTACTTC	CAISDSYEQYF
-	-	TRBV6-1	TRBJ1-1	TGTGCCAGCAGTGCCCCTGGGCCTGAAGCTTTCTTT	CASSAPGPEAFF
once	TRBD2	TRBV29-1	TRBJ2-7	TGCAGCGTTGGGAGCGGGGGGTACTCCTACGAGCAGTACTTC	CSVGSGGYSYEQYF
-	TRBD1	TRBV5-4	TRBJ2-6	TGTGCCAGCAGCCATGACCCGGGACAGGGGGCCGGGGCCAACGTCCTGACTTTC	CASSHDPGQGAGANVLTF
once	TRBD1	TRBV5-4	TRBJ1-6	TGTGCCAGCAGCTTGGGCGGGACAGGGGAAACCCTCCACTTT	CASSLGGTGETLHF
-	TRBD2	TRBV4-1	TRBJ2-3	TGCGCCAGCAGCCAAGGGGGGGGGACCCGCACAGATACGCAGTATTTT	CASSQGGGTRTDTQYF
-	-	TRBV11-2	TRBJ1-6	TGTGCCAGCAGCTTAGGGGCGCAAAATTCACCCCTCCACTTT	CASSLGAQNSPLHF
-	TRBD1	TRBV6-5	TRBJ2-7	TGTGCCAGCAGTTCCGACAGGGGCCTCGAGCAGTACTTC	CASSSDRGLEQYF
-	-	TRBV6-1	TRBJ2-3	TGTGCCAGCCAACTAGTGGGCAAGGATACGCAGTATTTT	CASQLVGKDTQYF
-	-	TRBV5-1	TRBJ1-6	TGCGCCAGCAGCTTGAACAGGGAATCACCCCTCCACTTT	CASSLNRESPLHF
-	-	TRBV30	TRBJ1-2	TGTGCCTGGAGTGTTTACGAGTATAACTACACCTTC	CAWSVYEYNYTF
-	TRBD2	TRBV15	TRBJ2-5	TGTGCCACCAGCAGAGATAGGAGCGGGGGGGAAGAGACCCAGTACTTC	CATSRDRSGGEETQYF
few	TRBD2	TRBV6-4	TRBJ2-3	TGTGCCAGCAGTGACTCGACTAGCGGGGGCACAGATACGCAGTATTTT	CASSDSTSGGTDTQYF
once	-	TRBV4-3	TRBJ1-4	TGCGCCAGCAGCCAAGATTACCAGATTAATGAAAAACTGTTTTTT	CASSQDYQINEKLFF
-	TRBD2	TRBV25-1	TRBJ2-7	TGTGCCAGCAGTGAGGGGGGACTAGCGGTACACGAGCAGTACTTC	CASSEGGLAVHEQYF
-	-	TRBV21-1	TRBJ1-4	TGTGCCAGCAGCTCTACTAGGGGGACAGTGAGGTTTTTT	CASSSTRGTVRFF
-	TRBD1	TRBV19	TRBJ1-5	TGTGCCAGTAACCGGGACAGGGGAGTTCAGCCCCAGCATTTT	CASNRDRGVQPQHF